The clone carrying this T cell receptor (beta chain) was seen just once. Its specificity is not known. Time point denoted: week 47, end of study. With topical imiquimod, each dose of the vaccine consisted of 300 ug of mutant IDH1 20-mer peptide. The vaccination schedule gave patients eight doses in weeks 1, 3, 5, 7, 11, 15, 19 and 23. Those who donated had recent WHO grade 3 or 4 IDH1-mutant, ATRX-lost astrocytomas. These data come from a study of a mutant IDH1 vaccine in newly diagnosed glioma. Using immunoSEQ multiplex PCR, the repertoire was profiled, and TCRdb retains in-frame clones only, with some absent. The table has about 34,000 clones, about 87% seen once. This CDR3 has 12 amino acids. With 3 bases removed from V and 5 bases from J, the gap between germline ends came to 9 bases. Germline V gene lookup returns CDR1 SGHNT and CDR2 YYREEE (reference sequence).

This receptor was taken from a woman aged 25 to 45 with glioma. The gene calls are TRBV5-4 and TRBJ2-7; no reliable D call. The input for sequencing was PBMCs, taken from a glioma patient whose treatment included an IDH1 peptide vaccine. The CDR3 protein is CASSSTPHEQYF. CDR3 DNA sequence: TGTGCCAGCAGCTCGACCCCGCACGAGCAGTACTTC.